This T cell receptor beta chain is from a study of lymphopenia after photon versus proton radiotherapy. The data were produced by immunoSEQ multiplex PCR, yet TCRdb's version contains in-frame clones alone and is incomplete. The table includes 50,000 to 75,000 clones, around 86% detected once. In this sample, this clone is medium-sized. What it binds is unknown. General observations from the study: Post-nadir diversity loss with photons came from oligoclonal expansion, particularly CD8+ Temra cells.

CDR3 length equals 16 residues. CDR1 is LGHNA and CDR2 is YNFKEQ in the germline V gene. Trimming pared 0 bases from V and 2 bases from J, leaving 14 bases between. This chain uses TRBV4-2 with TRBJ2-7; tentatively, D is TRBD1 or TRBD2 (5 bases each). Sequencing used peripheral blood, obtained from a patient treated with photon-based radiotherapy. The sequence came from a man aged 35-49 years with gastric cancer. The CDR3 sequence: CASSQDSPGTPYEQYF. Here the CDR3 DNA reads TGTGCCAGCAGCCAAGACAGCCCAGGGACCCCCTACGAGCAGTACTTC.